The rows below give T cell receptor beta chains drawn from one sample of a study of cytomegalovirus exposure and HLA in healthy donors. Profiling relied on immunoSEQ multiplex PCR, and the TCRdb table lists in-frame clones only, not all of them. The sample yields just over 150,000 clones, around 83% seen once. Sequencing used PBMCs. The receptors stem from a man between 18 and 35 years old in good health and CMV-seropositive. CDR3s include the opening cysteine and the closing phenylalanine or tryptophan. D genes are given only for firm matches.

V gene: TRBV6-4; J gene: TRBJ2-3; D gene: TRBD2; CDR3 protein: CASSEAGGSTDTQYF
V gene: TRBV7-2; J gene: TRBJ2-5; D gene: TRBD2; CDR3 protein: CASSFRLAGGFGETQYF
V gene: TRBV30; J gene: TRBJ1-2; D gene: TRBD1; CDR3 protein: CAWGTGGRYGYTF
V gene: TRBV5-4; J gene: TRBJ1-2; D gene: -; CDR3 protein: CASSPGEYGYTF
V gene: TRBV18; J gene: TRBJ2-5; D gene: -; CDR3 protein: CASSTPSSPGSETQYF
V gene: TRBV4-1; J gene: TRBJ1-4; D gene: TRBD1; CDR3 protein: CASSHDRGPNEKLFF
V gene: TRBV4-1; J gene: TRBJ1-4; D gene: TRBD1; CDR3 protein: CASSQPDREGEKLFF
V gene: TRBV2; J gene: TRBJ1-2; D gene: TRBD1; CDR3 protein: CASSEPTGGYGYTF
V gene: TRBV7-3; J gene: TRBJ2-1; D gene: -; CDR3 protein: CASSLDRGSYNEQFF
V gene: TRBV11-3; J gene: TRBJ1-1; D gene: -; CDR3 protein: CASSGDSEAFF
V gene: TRBV7-2; J gene: TRBJ1-2; D gene: TRBD1; CDR3 protein: CASSSQPGQGYGYTF
V gene: TRBV29-1; J gene: TRBJ1-1; D gene: -; CDR3 protein: CSARGANTEAFF
V gene: TRBV30; J gene: TRBJ1-6; D gene: -; CDR3 protein: CAWTVEQGYNSPLHF
V gene: TRBV7-9; J gene: TRBJ2-7; D gene: TRBD2; CDR3 protein: CASSRSGGPHYEQYF
V gene: TRBV6-5; J gene: TRBJ1-6; D gene: -; CDR3 protein: CASTPDSLALTLHF
V gene: TRBV5-6; J gene: TRBJ1-4; D gene: -; CDR3 protein: CASSFRTGATNEKLFF
V gene: TRBV18; J gene: TRBJ2-5; D gene: -; CDR3 protein: CASSSDSFVTQYF
V gene: TRBV19; J gene: TRBJ2-5; D gene: -; CDR3 protein: CASSMERLSQETQYF
V gene: TRBV9; J gene: TRBJ1-2; D gene: -; CDR3 protein: CASSLSPGVTQPNYGYTF
V gene: TRBV9; J gene: TRBJ2-7; D gene: TRBD2; CDR3 protein: CASSPPGLAYEQYF
V gene: TRBV4-3; J gene: TRBJ1-2; D gene: TRBD1; CDR3 protein: CASSQDRTGRTPYGYTF
V gene: TRBV7-2; J gene: TRBJ1-1; D gene: -; CDR3 protein: CASSGGITTEAFF
V gene: TRBV7-2; J gene: TRBJ1-5; D gene: -; CDR3 protein: CASSLGGGRNQPQHF
V gene: TRBV11-2; J gene: TRBJ1-1; D gene: -; CDR3 protein: CASSLEATEAFF
V gene: TRBV5-1; J gene: TRBJ2-5; D gene: -; CDR3 protein: CASSLDPGRLETQYF
V gene: TRBV19; J gene: TRBJ1-5; D gene: TRBD1; CDR3 protein: CASSIEGTGNQPQHF
V gene: TRBV6-5; J gene: TRBJ2-4; D gene: -; CDR3 protein: CASSLTNSQYF
V gene: TRBV7-9; J gene: TRBJ2-3; D gene: -; CDR3 protein: CASSMQLGPGDTQYF
V gene: TRBV5-1; J gene: TRBJ2-3; D gene: -; CDR3 protein: CASSLGQDTDTQYF
V gene: TRBV5-1; J gene: TRBJ1-1; D gene: -; CDR3 protein: CASTQTGNTEAFF
V gene: TRBV27; J gene: TRBJ2-1; D gene: TRBD2; CDR3 protein: CASYRGGPVDEQFF
V gene: TRBV7-2; J gene: TRBJ1-2; D gene: -; CDR3 protein: CASSPLLGDGYTF
V gene: TRBV7-2; J gene: TRBJ1-5; D gene: -; CDR3 protein: CASSLVGASLPQHF
V gene: TRBV29-1; J gene: TRBJ1-5; D gene: -; CDR3 protein: CSVETSTDQPQHF
V gene: TRBV4-2; J gene: TRBJ1-1; D gene: TRBD1; CDR3 protein: CASSQDEGAGGGYTEAFF